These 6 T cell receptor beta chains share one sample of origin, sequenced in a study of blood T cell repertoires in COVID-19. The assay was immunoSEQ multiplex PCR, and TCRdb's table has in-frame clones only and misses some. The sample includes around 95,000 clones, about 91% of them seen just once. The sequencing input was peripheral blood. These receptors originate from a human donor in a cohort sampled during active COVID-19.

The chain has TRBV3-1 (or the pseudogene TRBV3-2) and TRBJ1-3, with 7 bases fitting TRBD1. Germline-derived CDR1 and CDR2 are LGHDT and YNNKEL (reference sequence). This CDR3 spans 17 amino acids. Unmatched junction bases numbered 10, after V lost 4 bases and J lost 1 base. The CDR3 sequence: CASSPRQGRISGNTIYF. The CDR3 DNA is TGTGCCAGCAGCCCCCGACAGGGTAGAATATCTGGAAACACCATATATTTT.

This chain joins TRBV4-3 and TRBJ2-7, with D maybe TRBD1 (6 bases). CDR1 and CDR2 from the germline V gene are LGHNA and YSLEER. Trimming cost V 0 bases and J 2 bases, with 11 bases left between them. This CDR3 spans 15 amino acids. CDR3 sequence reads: CASSQDTTGAYEQYF. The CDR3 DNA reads TGCGCCAGCAGCCAAGATACGACAGGAGCCTACGAGCAGTACTTC.

This CDR3 reads CASSLRRDALDTQYF. CDR3 nucleotide sequence: TGTGCCAGCAGCTTACGGCGGGATGCCCTGGATACGCAGTATTTT. This chain uses TRBV7-2 with TRBJ2-3; a weak D match, TRBD2 (6 bases). The CDR3 sequence is 15 residues long. Trimming stripped 2 bases from V and 6 bases from J, with 15 bases between. Germline loops: CDR1 SGHTA, CDR2 FQGNSA.

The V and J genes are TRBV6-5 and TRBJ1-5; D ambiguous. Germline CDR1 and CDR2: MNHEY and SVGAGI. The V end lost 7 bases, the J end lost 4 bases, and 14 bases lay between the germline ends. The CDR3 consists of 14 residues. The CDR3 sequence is CASNRGLSNQPQHF. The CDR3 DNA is TGTGCCAGCAATAGAGGGTTGAGTAATCAGCCCCAGCATTTT.

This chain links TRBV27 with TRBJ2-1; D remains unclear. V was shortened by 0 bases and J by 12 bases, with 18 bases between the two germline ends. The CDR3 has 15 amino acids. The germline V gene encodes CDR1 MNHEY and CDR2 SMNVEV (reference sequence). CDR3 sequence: CASSLSLLSRNGQFF. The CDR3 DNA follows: TGTGCCAGCAGTTTATCGTTACTAAGCCGAAACGGGCAGTTCTTC.

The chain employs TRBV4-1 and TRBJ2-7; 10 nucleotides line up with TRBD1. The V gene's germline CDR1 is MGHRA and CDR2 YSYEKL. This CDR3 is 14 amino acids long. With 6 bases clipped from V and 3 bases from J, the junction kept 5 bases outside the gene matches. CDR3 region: CASSYGQGDYEQYF. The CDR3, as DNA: TGCGCCAGCAGTTATGGACAGGGGGACTACGAGCAGTACTTC.